The 29 T cell receptor beta chains below come from one sample, sequenced in a study of prognosis after radiotherapy for stage I lung cancer. The study amplified the TCR beta CDR3 region from genomic DNA. This amplification was carried out by two rounds of multiplex PCR. Round-one PCR had primers specific to each TRBV and TRBJ gene. TCRdb analysed the multiplex PCR reads with MiXCR anew, one entry per CDR3 protein. Among about 12,000 distinct CDR3 sequences listed, 54% were seen once. Sequenced material: PBMCs, taken before or after stereotactic body radiation therapy (not recorded which). These receptors originate from a donor aged 50 or older with non-small cell lung cancer.

By sample share, this clonotype is medium-sized. This chain connects TRBV19 to TRBJ1-2, with a tentative D call TRBD1 (6 bases). CDR3 length equals 13 residues. Germline CDR1 and CDR2: LNHDA and SQIVND (reference sequence). Trimming removed 5 bases at V and 1 base at J, with 8 bases between. The CDR3 region has the DNA TGTGCCAGTAGTTCACAGGGTAACTATGGCTACACCTTC. Translated, it gives CASSSQGNYGYTF. Together with reference TRBV19 and TRBJ1-2, the CDR3 gives the full variable domain: DGGITQSPKYLFRKEGQNVTLSCEQNLNHDAMYWYRQDPGQGLRLIYYSQIVNDFQKGDIAEGYSVSREKKESFPLTVTSAQKNPTAFYLCASSSQGNYGYTFGSGTRLTVV.

By share, this clonotype ranks as medium-sized. The chain has TRBV6-1 and TRBJ1-3, with D perhaps TRBD1 (5 bases). Germline loops: CDR1 MNHNS, CDR2 SASEGT. CDR3 size: 14 residues. V was pared by 5 bases and J by 4 bases, with 12 bases between. The CDR3 DNA reads as TGTGCCAGCAGTAGAGGGGAGAGAGGAAACACCATATATTTT. Protein sequence: CASSRGERGNTIYF.

By its share, this clonotype is medium-sized (0.01 to 0.1%). The chain couples TRBV20-1 to TRBJ2-1; D unresolved. V was shortened by 6 bases and J by 7 bases, with 22 bases between the two germline ends. Germline V gene sequence: CDR1 DFQATT, CDR2 SNEGSKA (reference sequence). The length of the CDR3 is 15 residues. This chain's CDR3 is CSATMPYPETNEQFF. DNA for the CDR3: TGCAGTGCCACCATGCCCTACCCTGAGACGAATGAGCAGTTCTTC.

The V and J genes are TRBV2 and TRBJ2-3, with no clear D. V dropped 8 bases and J dropped 2 bases, with 11 bases sitting between them. Looked up from germline, CDR1 is SNHLY and CDR2 is FYNNEI. The CDR3 loop spans 13 amino acids. CDR3 in amino acids: CASGLANTDTQYF. The CDR3 DNA reads as TGTGCCAGCGGCTTGGCGAACACAGATACGCAGTATTTT.

Details on this clonotype: One end of the junction varies from germline; a read error may be responsible. The CDR3 coding sequence is TGTTCCAGCAGTTTATTAAACTCTGTCGAGCAGTACTTC. This encodes CSSSLLNSVEQYF. V and J are TRBV12-3 or TRBV12-4 and TRBJ2-7; D is unclear. CDR3 length: 13 residues.

CDR3 bases: TGCAGTGCTAGACCCACAGGGGCGGTTGGATCACCCCTCCACTTT. Translated, it gives CSARPTGAVGSPLHF. The chain has TRBV20-1 and TRBJ1-6; 7 bases map to TRBD1. CDR1 is DFQATT, CDR2 SNEGSKA, per germline (reference sequence). With V trimmed by 2 bases and J by 10 bases, 11 bases remained unmatched. CDR3 length equals 15 residues.

In nucleotides, the CDR3 is TGTGCCTGGAGTGTTGGAGGGGCCCCTGGAAACACCATATATTTT. It encodes CAWSVGGAPGNTIYF. This chain joins TRBV30 and TRBJ1-3; D possibly corresponds to TRBD1 (5 bases). The V end was cut by 0 bases, the J end by 2 bases, with 11 bases between. Germline CDR1 reads GTSNPN; CDR2 reads SVGIG (reference sequence). CDR3 length: 15 amino acids. The whole variable domain, filled in from reference TRBV30 and TRBJ1-3, reads SQTIHQWPATLVQPVGSPLSLECTVEGTSNPNLYWYRQAAGRGLQLLFYSVGIGQISSEVPQNLSASRPQDRQFILSSKKLLLSDSGFYLCAWSVGGAPGNTIYFGEGSWLTVV.

Relative to its sample, this clonotype is medium-sized (0.01 to 0.1%). The chain couples TRBV15 to TRBJ2-7; maybe TRBD2 (5 bases). V lost 0 bases to trimming and J lost 3 bases, with 9 bases between them. CDR1 and CDR2 from the germline V gene are LNHNV and YYDKDF (reference sequence). CDR3 length equals 14 residues. Written as DNA, the CDR3 is TGTGCCACCAGCAGAGATTACGGGAACTACGAGCAGTACTTC. It specifies CATSRDYGNYEQYF.

The CDR3 spells CASFPGQGVGEQFF. In DNA form, the CDR3 reads TGTGCCAGTTTCCCGGGACAGGGAGTTGGTGAGCAGTTCTTC. The rearrangement links TRBV19 to TRBJ2-1, with TRBD1 matching 9 bases. With V trimmed by 8 bases and J by 9 bases, 11 bases remained unmatched. There are 14 residues in the CDR3. In germline, CDR1 is LNHDA, CDR2 SQIVND (reference sequence).

Notes on this clonotype: It is likely a read error: a sequence one base away is far more abundant. The chain has TRBV14 and TRBJ2-2, with unresolved D. The CDR3 length is 12 residues. Looked up from germline, CDR1 is SGHDN and CDR2 is FVKESK. V gave up 10 bases and J gave up 7 bases, with 13 bases separating them. For the CDR3, the DNA is TGTGCCATCAGTTTAGTCGGCGGGGAGCTGTTTTTT. The encoded protein is CAISLVGGELFF.

The chain couples TRBV5-4 to TRBJ2-1; 15 positions agree with TRBD2. This CDR3 spans 16 amino acids. V lost 3 bases, J lost 2 bases, and 0 bases stayed unmatched. Germline loops: CDR1 SGHNT, CDR2 YYREEE (reference sequence). CDR3 region: CASSWTSGRAYNEQFF. In DNA, the CDR3 is TGTGCCAGCAGCTGGACTAGCGGGAGGGCCTACAATGAGCAGTTCTTC.

The V gene is TRBV30, the J gene TRBJ1-2; 9 bases align to TRBD1. Germline CDR1 is GTSNPN and CDR2 is SVGIG (reference sequence). The CDR3 sequence is 14 residues long. CDR3 sequence (DNA): TGTGCTAGGGACAGGGATTGGGATAACTATGGCTACACCTTC. As protein: CARDRDWDNYGYTF. The complete variable domain, with remaining parts taken from reference TRBV30 and TRBJ1-2, reads SQTIHQWPATLVQPVGSPLSLECTVEGTSNPNLYWYRQAAGRGLQLLFYSVGIGQISSEVPQNLSASRPQDRQFILSSKKLLLSDSGFYLCARDRDWDNYGYTFGSGTRLTVV.

The chain combines TRBV2 with TRBJ1-5; D not certain. The CDR3 sequence is 13 residues long. Germline lookup yields CDR1 SNHLY and CDR2 FYNNEI. Trimming cost V 4 bases and J 6 bases, with 10 bases left between them. In DNA form, the CDR3 reads TGTGCCAGCAGTGGCCTGTCTAGTCAGCCCCAGCATTTT. Translation: CASSGLSSQPQHF.

As regards this clonotype: The junction and the germline gene differ at one end; a read error may be behind it. This chain uses TRBV6-1 with TRBJ2-1; D is possibly TRBD2 (7 bases). Per the germline V gene, CDR1 is MNHNS and CDR2 is SASEGT. This CDR3 has 15 residues. CDR3 loop: CASIQGGGFNNEHFF. CDR3 DNA: TGTGCCAGCATCCAAGGGGGGGGCTTCAACAATGAGCATTTCTTC.

Worth noting for this clonotype: A read error may produce the germline difference seen at one junction end. The rearrangement links TRBV19 to TRBJ2-3, with D maybe TRBD1 (6 bases). Germline assignment: CDR1 LNHDA and CDR2 SQIVND (reference sequence). The CDR3 consists of 15 residues. The CDR3 DNA reads as TGTGCCAGTAGACTACAGGGCGAGGGTACAGATACTCAGTATTTT. Residues: CASRLQGEGTDTQYF. The whole variable domain, filled in from reference TRBV19 and TRBJ2-3, reads DGGITQSPKYLFRKEGQNVTLSCEQNLNHDAMYWYRQDPGQGLRLIYYSQIVNDFQKGDIAEGYSVSREKKESFPLTVTSAQKNPTAFYLCASRLQGEGTDTQYFGPGTRLTVL.

The V and J genes are TRBV5-1 and TRBJ1-6, with D uncertain. The CDR3 contains 14 residues. Germline V lookup: CDR1 SGHRS, CDR2 YFSETQ. V was pared by 5 bases and J by 10 bases, with 16 bases between. The CDR3, as DNA: TGCGCCAGCAGATCAGACGGTGATGGGTCACCCCTCCACTTT. Its protein product is CASRSDGDGSPLHF.

Comments on this clonotype: The likely explanation is a read error, given a far larger clone one base away. The rearrangement joins TRBV7-2 to TRBJ2-5; a possible D gene is TRBD1 (5 bases). The J call could be wrong; TRBJ2-1 is a better fit for the DNA end. CDR3 size: 17 residues. From germline, CDR1 is SGHTA and CDR2 FQGNSA. CDR3 sequence reads: CDSSPQPRELVSNEQFF. CDR3 nucleotides: TGTGACAGCAGCCCGCAGCCCAGGGAACTGGTATCCAATGAGCAGTTCTTC.

This clonotype is labeled medium-sized. The J gene is TRBJ2-5, the V gene TRBV3-1; tentatively, D is TRBD1 or TRBD2 (5 bases each). Germline-derived CDR1 and CDR2 are LGHDT and YNNKEL (reference sequence). The V and J ends lost 3 bases and 0 bases respectively, with 5 bases between them. The CDR3 spans 13 residues. This CDR3 is CASSQGHQETQYF. Written as DNA, the CDR3 is TGTGCCAGCAGCCAGGGACACCAAGAGACCCAGTACTTC.

The chain carries TRBV19 and TRBJ1-5; D perhaps matches TRBD1 (6 bases). Germline CDR1 LNHDA, CDR2 SQIVND (reference sequence). The V and J ends lost 7 bases and 6 bases respectively, with 10 bases between them. There are 12 residues in the CDR3. The CDR3 sequence is CASTQGGQPQHF. Here the CDR3 DNA reads TGTGCCAGTACCCAAGGGGGTCAGCCCCAGCATTTT.

This chain connects TRBV27 to TRBJ2-7, with 7 bases that match TRBD2. Trimming at V came to 5 bases and at J to 2 bases, leaving 3 bases not matched to a gene. Per the germline V gene, CDR1 is MNHEY and CDR2 is SMNVEV (reference sequence). The CDR3 spans 13 residues. CDR3 protein: CASSRGLAYEQYF. CDR3 DNA: TGTGCCAGCAGTCGTGGACTAGCCTACGAGCAGTACTTC.

This clonotype was observed at least ten times. V is TRBV7-2 and J is TRBJ1-6; D perhaps matches TRBD1 (5 bases). The CDR3 extends over 15 amino acids. V lost 5 bases, J lost 4 bases, and 12 bases lay in between. Germline values: CDR1 SGHTA, CDR2 FQGNSA. The CDR3 protein is CASSPGGGYNSPLHF. The DNA of the CDR3 is TGTGCCAGCAGCCCGGGGGGAGGATATAATTCACCCCTCCACTTT. The variable domain in full, completed from reference TRBV7-2 and TRBJ1-6, reads GAGVSQSPSNKVTEKGKDVELRCDPISGHTALYWYRQSLGQGLEFLIYFQGNSAPDKSGLPSDRFSAERTGGSVSTLTIQRTQQEDSAVYLCASSPGGGYNSPLHFGNGTRLTVT.

As for this clonotype: This is likely an artifact of a read error, given a far larger clone one base away. The chain carries TRBV2 and TRBJ2-2; perhaps D is TRBD1 or TRBD2 (5 bases each). CDR1 and CDR2 from the germline V gene are SNHLY and FYNNEI. Deletions cut 5 bases from V and 3 bases from J, with 13 bases between. This CDR3 is 15 amino acids long. As DNA, the CDR3 is TGTGCCAGCAGTCCCCGGGGCAGGGACACCGGGGAGCTGTTTTTT. This gives the protein CASSPRGRDTGELFF.

Many counts were recorded for this clonotype. The rearrangement joins TRBV3-1 to TRBJ2-7; 12 bases align to TRBD2. Germline trimming cut 0 bases from V and 4 bases from J; bases unmatched to any gene: 7. Germline-derived CDR1 and CDR2 are LGHDT and YNNKEL (reference sequence). This CDR3 comprises 17 residues. CDR3 loop: CASSQDTTGLAGYEQYF. CDR3 bases: TGTGCCAGCAGCCAAGACACGACTGGACTAGCGGGATACGAGCAGTACTTC.

This clonotype qualifies as medium-sized (0.01 to 0.1%). The chain recombines TRBV18 with TRBJ2-3; D is uncertain. The V gene's germline CDR1 is KGHSH and CDR2 LQKENI. This CDR3 contains 13 residues. The germline V and J ends were trimmed by 1 base and 4 bases, with 6 bases remaining between them. CDR3 in amino acids: CASSPLVSDTQYF. CDR3 DNA: TGTGCCAGCTCACCACTAGTTTCAGATACGCAGTATTTT. Full variable domain (missing parts from reference TRBV18 and TRBJ2-3): NAGVMQNPRHLVRRRGQEARLRCSPMKGHSHVYWYRQLPEEGLKFMVYLQKENIIDESGMPKERFSAEFPKEGPSILRIQQVVRGDSAAYFCASSPLVSDTQYFGPGTRLTVL.

CDR3 sequence (DNA): TGTGCCAGCAGTCCGTCCCCGACAAGGCAGCCCTATGGCTACACCTTC. Encoded protein: CASSPSPTRQPYGYTF. The V gene is TRBV28, the J gene TRBJ1-2; D gene ambiguous. Germline V CDR1 and CDR2: MDHEN, SYDVKM. Trimming pared 5 bases from V and 4 bases from J, leaving 20 bases between. The CDR3 length is 16 residues.

This clonotype is termed medium-sized. J is TRBJ2-7 and V is TRBV30, with 8 bases fitting TRBD1. Germline-derived CDR1 and CDR2 are GTSNPN and SVGIG (reference sequence). This CDR3 is 15 amino acids long. Trimming took 2 bases from V and 2 from J; bases not matched to a gene: 8. CDR3 coding DNA: TGTGCCTGGAGTAGACTTGGACAGGGCGCCTACGAGCAGTACTTC. It specifies CAWSRLGQGAYEQYF.

The rearrangement uses TRBV7-6 and TRBJ2-7; possibly TRBD1 for D (6 bases). V lost 4 bases and J 2 bases, leaving 9 bases between the germline ends. Germline CDR1 and CDR2: SGHVS and FNYEAQ. This CDR3 region has 13 residues. As DNA, the CDR3 is TGTGCCAGCAGCTGGACAGACGCCTACGAGCAGTACTTC. It encodes CASSWTDAYEQYF.

Comments on this clonotype: A read error may produce the germline difference seen at one junction end. This chain uses TRBV30 with TRBJ2-7; D is possibly TRBD1 (5 bases). This CDR3 region has 11 residues. Per germline, CDR1 GTSNPN and CDR2 SVGIG (reference sequence). CDR3 loop: CDWGSSYEKYF. The CDR3, as DNA: TGTGACTGGGGCAGCTCCTACGAGAAGTACTTC.

At least ten counts were recorded for this clonotype. CDR3 sequence (DNA): TGCGCCAGCAGCCAGGGTGAAAAGGGAGATACGCAGTATTTT. This sequence encodes CASSQGEKGDTQYF. This rearrangement joins TRBV4-1 to TRBJ2-3; D not resolved. V was clipped by 3 bases and J by 5 bases, with 12 bases between them. The CDR3 consists of 14 residues. Germline V CDR1 and CDR2: MGHRA, YSYEKL.